This T cell receptor beta chain was observed in a study of cytomegalovirus exposure and HLA in healthy donors. The germline gives CDR1 MNHEY, CDR2 SMNVEV (reference sequence). J lost 3 bases, V lost 5 bases, and 11 bases had no gene match. The CDR3 length is 18 residues. This clone has just a few counts. The PCR made use of 60 Vbeta and 13 Jbeta primers. TCRdb's table, derived via immunoSEQ multiplex PCR, lists solely in-frame clones and lacks some. The table records roughly 120,000 clones, 80% of them present only once. This TCR was sampled from a man aged 25 to 45 in good health and CMV-seronegative. The rearrangement links TRBV27 to TRBJ2-5; 14 nucleotides align to TRBD2. The sequenced material came from PBMCs. CDR3 loop: CASSGPGLAGEGEETQYF. For the CDR3, the DNA is TGTGCCAGCAGTGGACCGGGACTAGCGGGAGAGGGGGAAGAGACCCAGTACTTC.